The 14 T cell receptor beta chains below come from one sample, sequenced in a study of blood T cell repertoires in COVID-19. Sequenced by immunoSEQ multiplex PCR; TCRdb stores in-frame clones only, minus some. The sample has 150,000 or so clones, approximately 92% seen once. Sequencing was performed on peripheral blood. Receptors originate from a woman in her 50s with acute or convalescent COVID-19.

This sequence joins TRBV4-1 and TRBJ2-1; D gene ambiguous. Germline V gives CDR1 MGHRA, CDR2 YSYEKL. Trimming pared 4 bases from V and 0 bases from J, leaving 13 bases between. The CDR3 runs to 16 residues. This chain's CDR3 is CASSLDLASSYNEQFF. CDR3 nucleotides: TGCGCCAGCAGCCTCGACTTAGCCAGCTCCTACAATGAGCAGTTCTTC.

The rearrangement links TRBV5-4 to TRBJ2-1; TRBD1 aligns across 7 bases. The junction had 5 bases not matched to a gene; V was cut back by 3 bases and J by 8 bases. The CDR3 contains 13 residues. Germline CDR1 and CDR2: SGHNT and YYREEE (reference sequence). CDR3 amino acids: CASSYLTGDEQFF. As DNA, the CDR3 is TGTGCCAGCAGCTACCTTACAGGGGATGAGCAGTTCTTC. Looking up the rest from reference TRBV5-4 and TRBJ2-1 gives the full variable domain: ETGVTQSPTHLIKTRGQQVTLRCSSQSGHNTVSWYQQALGQGPQFIFQYYREEENGRGNFPPRFSGLQFPNYSSELNVNALELDDSALYLCASSYLTGDEQFFGPGTRLTVL.

This chain joins TRBV6-5 and TRBJ2-1; 8 bases agree with TRBD1. Germline V gene lookup returns CDR1 MNHEY and CDR2 SVGAGI. This CDR3 spans 14 amino acids. Losses at the gene ends were 5 bases for V and 2 bases for J; bases not matched to a gene: 2. The CDR3: CASSTGGTYNEQFF. DNA of the CDR3: TGTGCCAGCAGTACAGGGGGGACCTACAATGAGCAGTTCTTC.

CDR3: CASSLGGDQPQHF. The CDR3 DNA sequence: TGTGCCAGCAGCTTAGGGGGAGATCAGCCCCAGCATTTT. The chain employs TRBV7-9 and TRBJ1-5, with D hard to call. CDR1 is SEHNR, CDR2 FQNEAQ, per germline (reference sequence). The germline V and J ends were trimmed by 1 base and 5 bases, with 6 bases remaining between them. This CDR3 has 13 residues.

This chain uses TRBV28 with TRBJ2-1, with no clear D. V was trimmed by 10 bases and J by 0 bases, leaving 7 bases between them. Germline V gives CDR1 MDHEN, CDR2 SYDVKM. The CDR3 is 12 residues long. The CDR3 loop is CATLSSYNEQFF. CDR3 in DNA: TGTGCCACCCTGAGCTCCTACAATGAGCAGTTCTTC.

This CDR3 is CASSLSTGRFGTEAFF. The CDR3 coding sequence is TGTGCCAGCAGCTTGAGTACAGGGCGTTTTGGGACTGAAGCTTTCTTT. This sequence joins TRBV5-4 and TRBJ1-1; TRBD1 is a possible D gene (6 bases). The germline V gene encodes CDR1 SGHNT and CDR2 YYREEE (reference sequence). The CDR3 has 16 residues. Trimming cost V 1 base and J 5 bases, with 18 bases left between them.

This clone was recorded once. This chain connects TRBV28 to TRBJ1-1; D gene ambiguous. The CDR3 totals 15 residues. Germline assignment: CDR1 MDHEN and CDR2 SYDVKM. Trimming shortened V by 6 bases and J by 4 bases, and 18 bases separated the two germline ends. The CDR3 DNA is TGTGCCAGCAGGTTAACACAGTCCTTGAGCACTGAAGCTTTCTTT. Translation: CASRLTQSLSTEAFF.

The chain uses TRBV19 and TRBJ2-2; the match to TRBD1 covers 9 bases. V lost 5 bases to trimming and J lost 7 bases; unmatched junction nucleotides: 8. The CDR3 is 15 amino acids. The V gene's germline CDR1 is LNHDA and CDR2 SQIVND (reference sequence). In nucleotides, the CDR3 is TGTGCCAGTAGTGTGGGACAGGGAACGGACGGGGAGCTGTTTTTT. The encoded protein is CASSVGQGTDGELFF.

CDR3 amino acids: CASKDSSTGELFF. CDR3 DNA sequence: TGTGCCAGCAAGGACTCCTCCACCGGGGAGCTGTTTTTT. This chain uses TRBV6-4 with TRBJ2-2; D perhaps matches TRBD2 (5 bases). The CDR3 has 13 residues. The V end lost 7 bases, the J end lost 4 bases, and 10 bases lay between the germline ends. The V gene's germline CDR1 is MRHNA and CDR2 SNTAGT.

This clone was seen only once. This chain joins TRBV13 and TRBJ2-1; 8 positions agree with TRBD2. The ends lost 3 bases at V and 7 bases at J; junction bases unmatched: 14. This CDR3 is 17 amino acids long. The germline V gene encodes CDR1 PRHDT and CDR2 FYEKMQ (reference sequence). Written as DNA, the CDR3 is TGTGCCAGCAGCTTGGCTAGCGGGCCCCCAGCTAAAAATGAGCAGTTCTTC. Amino acids: CASSLASGPPAKNEQFF. The full variable domain, with the rest looked up from reference TRBV13 and TRBJ2-1, is AAGVIQSPRHLIKEKRETATLKCYPIPRHDTVYWYQQGPGQDPQFLISFYEKMQSDKGSIPDRFSAQQFSDYHSELNMSSLELGDSALYFCASSLASGPPAKNEQFFGPGTRLTVL.

The CDR3, as DNA: TGTGCCACCAGTGCAAACGGACAGGGGCTCTACGAGCAGTACTTC. Its protein is CATSANGQGLYEQYF. The V and J genes are TRBV24-1 and TRBJ2-7, with 9 bases matching TRBD1. There are 15 residues in the CDR3. Germline CDR1 KGHDR, CDR2 SFDVKD. V shed 5 bases, J shed 3 bases, and the junction held 7 bases outside the gene matches.

This clone was seen a single time. This rearrangement joins TRBV5-5 to TRBJ2-7; the match to TRBD2 covers 11 bases. The CDR3 runs to 15 residues. Trimming took 0 bases from V and 3 from J; bases not matched to a gene: 2. Germline values: CDR1 SGHKS, CDR2 YYEKEE (reference sequence). As DNA, the CDR3 is TGTGCCAGCAGCTTGGAGGGACTAGCGGACTACGAGCAGTACTTC. Translating it yields CASSLEGLADYEQYF.

The chain couples TRBV6-2 or TRBV6-3 to TRBJ2-3; 7 bases fit TRBD2. The CDR3 runs 15 residues. V shed 3 bases, J shed 2 bases, and the junction held 5 bases outside the gene matches. The germline V gene has CDR1 MNHEY and CDR2 SVGEGT. DNA of the CDR3: TGTGCCAGCAGTTATACAGCGGGGAACACAGATACGCAGTATTTT. Translated, it gives CASSYTAGNTDTQYF.

This clone appeared a few times. The chain carries TRBV5-8 and TRBJ2-7; D gene uncertain. There are 17 residues in the CDR3. The V and J ends lost 1 base and 0 bases respectively, with 17 bases between them. Per the germline V gene, CDR1 is SGHTS and CDR2 is YDEGEE. As DNA, the CDR3 is TGTGCCAGCAGCTTGTACGTCCAGGATGGTTCCTCCTACGAGCAGTACTTC. Translation gives CASSLYVQDGSSYEQYF.